The entry below describes one T cell receptor (beta chain). The clone's antigen remains unknown. Qualities for individual bases were not recorded, and no much larger clone is one base off. The source of the sample is a study of regulatory T cells in long-lasting Graves disease (dated by TCRdb to the early 2020s). About the study as a whole: Patients with newly diagnosed Graves' disease had been on antithyroid drugs for under 3 months. Patients with persistent Graves' disease were compared with patients with newly diagnosed Graves' disease using TCR sequencing and RNA sequencing of peripheral blood. The study was conducted in China and was registered as a clinical trial. TCR sequencing covered around 13 persistent and 20 newly diagnosed Graves' disease patients, 33 samples in total. The research as a whole found: Sequencing and analysis were restricted to the TCR beta chain. Patients with persistent disease shared more public clonotypes (over 2,500) than newly diagnosed patients did (nearly 1,000). Lower TCR Shannon entropy and fewer highly expanded clones were observed in persistent Graves' disease patients than in newly diagnosed patients, which suggested clonal expansion. Because the primary lesion, thyroid tissue, could not be accessed, the study looked at peripheral blood alone. As a limitation, the authors acknowledged that the small sample size may reduce accuracy. Persistent disease showed preferential use of TRBV28, TRBJ1-2 and TRBJ2-5, whereas newly diagnosed disease favored TRBV20-1 and TRBJ2-1.

The sample's time point label, decoded: newly diagnosed GD, antithyroid drugs for less than 3 months. For both TCR sequencing and RNA sequencing, RNA was extracted from PBMCs in TRIzol. The diagnosis of Graves' disease was made according to American Thyroid Association guidelines. Patients were recruited from an endocrinology department in Xi'an, China. Each patient gave about 8.1 milliliters of peripheral blood, collected in an EDTA anticoagulant tube. PBMCs were isolated by Ficoll Paque Plus density gradient separation without further T cell sorting. An Agilent 2100 Bioanalyzer and agarose gel were used to assess RNA quality, and a NanoDrop 2000 was used to measure RNA concentration. The library was made by multiplex PCR. These reads were obtained on an Illumina HiSeq 4000. CDR3 regions were amplified by Arm-PCR with iRepertoire HTBI primers to construct TCR beta libraries. PCR products were gel purified before sequencing. On the authors' methods: Gene usage analysis of CDR3 amino acid clonotypes relied on the 60 or so TRBV and 14 TRBJ segments identified across samples. COPE and FqMerger were used to merge filtered high-quality paired reads into contigs. BLAST was used to align contigs to the IMGT TRBV, TRBD and TRBJ reference genes, and CDR3 was defined following IMGT. Clonotypes above 0.1% frequency were classified as highly expanded clones. Repertoire diversity was measured by Shannon entropy, and V-J evenness by the Gini coefficient. Public clonotypes were defined as clonotypes shared by more than one individual. Using fastp at Q25 and MiXCR, TCRdb reprocessed the public reads and kept productive beta chains. One record per CDR3 amino acid sequence lists the most common genes and DNA. TCRdb, not the original authors, processed these V and J calls. In this sample the table shows hundreds of thousands of distinct CDR3 sequences, more than 15% of which occur a single time. Of the sample, approximately 12% falls within the top ten clones.

The germline V gene (reference sequence) specifies LNHDA as CDR1 and SQIVND as CDR2. V is trimmed back by 1 base and J by 7 bases, and the junction contains 6 bases that no gene match accounts for. The CDR3 covers 15 residues, taking in both the cysteine and the phenylalanine. Solely the CDR3 DNA is kept, with 45 bases framed from the first base. The same sample was also studied in work on T cells in Graves' hyperthyroidism and ophthalmopathy. As the second study states: Graves' hyperthyroidism was defined as stable when no progression to ophthalmopathy occurred over 18 months of follow-up. Hyperthyroidism patients were newly diagnosed, with disease duration under 2 months, and aged 18 to 65 years. Patients with uncontrolled infections, other autoimmune diseases, pregnancy or lactation were excluded. Diagnoses were based on clinical symptoms, serum thyroxine and TRAb, thyroid ultrasound and orbital computed tomography. The TCR CDR3 was subjected to a first round of RT-PCR using the HTBI primer set and the Qiagen OneStep RT-PCR kit. Most expanded thyroid clonotypes (frequency above 0.001) were also detected in blood, suggesting blood repertoires may reflect thyroid immune responses. Ophthalmopathy was separated from stable hyperthyroidism by a 13 V-J signature model, with about 88% sensitivity and about 81% specificity obtained in cross-validation and 80%/75% obtained in testing. In validation, the model predicted progression to ophthalmopathy a median of around 6.5 months before onset, with roughly 70% sensitivity and around 76% specificity. To identify distinguishing TCR V-J signatures, a discovery cohort of about 100 patients was used, comprising 43 with Graves' ophthalmopathy and 57 with stable Graves' hyperthyroidism. Whether ophthalmopathy could be predicted prospectively was tested in an independent validation cohort made up of under 20 hyperthyroidism patients plus 17 patients who later progressed to ophthalmopathy. The 90 or so discovery patients were randomly split 7:3 into training and test sets. In about 6 Graves' hyperthyroidism patients, the study also compared T-cell repertoires from thyroid tissue with T-cell repertoires from blood. Following sampling, methimazole starting at 30 mg daily was given to hyperthyroidism patients, and high-dose intravenous methylprednisolone was given to ophthalmopathy patients. Libraries were constructed in a second round of multiplex PCR, after which size selection and purification were performed. The libraries were sequenced on an Illumina HiSeq2000 using paired-end 100 bp reads. SOAPnuke was used to process the raw data, removing reads that contained adapters or uncalled bases, had a mean Phred below 15, or lacked an exact match to the constant primer or identifier. COPE v1.2.5 was used to merge the high-quality paired reads, and each unique nucleotide sequence was defined as a clonotype. MiTCR v1.1 was used to align clonotypes to the IMGT TRBV, TRBD and TRBJ reference segments. The analysis included only V-J combinations with a frequency above 0.0001, which together covered about 99% of the repertoires. The TCS score was defined as F50 (clonal expansion) divided by E x V (chaos), with BLOSUM62-based TCRdist calculated between CDR3 peptides within each V-J. Welch's t-statistics and random forest reduced approximately 520 V-J features to fewer than 15, which were used in a naive Bayes classifier (R e1071). Sample size was not statistically predetermined, and investigators were not blinded to group allocation. TCR Vbeta CDR3 sequencing of 135 peripheral blood samples (43 ophthalmopathy, under 80 hyperthyroidism and some 17 progressor patients) is reported in the paper.

This receptor was identified in a man between 18 and 29 years old with Graves disease. Donor details come from another sample of the same person, matched by shared clones. The sequenced sample was peripheral blood mononuclear cells (PBMCs), obtained at new diagnosis, from a patient treated with antithyroid drugs. Recombination joined TRBV19 with TRBJ1-5; 8 bases in between match TRBD1. The nucleotides read TGTGCCAGTAGTATAGGAGACAGGGGCGGCCAGCCCCAGCATTTT. Its protein reads: CASSIGDRGGQPQHF.